The 5 T cell receptor beta chains below were found in one sample sequenced in a study of CD8+CD57+ T cells in acquired aplastic anemia. Genomic DNA, the template, was used for profiling of the TCR beta VDJ and CDR3. One entry per CDR3 protein, called by TCRdb with MiXCR from the reads. The table records about 190,000 distinct CDR3 sequences, around 50% of them present only once. The material sequenced was sorted CD4+, CD8+, or CD8+CD57+ T cells (not recorded which) from PBMCs. The origin of the receptors is a human donor in good health, serving as a control.

The CDR3 loop reads CASNAGTGISYEQYF. In DNA form, the CDR3 reads TGCGCCAGCAACGCCGGGACAGGTATTTCCTACGAGCAGTACTTC. V gene TRBV10-2 combines with J gene TRBJ2-7, with TRBD1 identical over 8 bases. Germline CDR1 is WSHSY and CDR2 is SAAADI. The CDR3 extends over 15 amino acids. With V trimmed by 7 bases and J by 1 base, 9 bases remained unmatched.

This clonotype was counted ten times or more. The chain combines TRBV6-2 or TRBV6-3 with TRBJ1-2; 8 bases fit TRBD1. Germline trimming cut 6 bases from V and 1 base from J; bases unmatched to any gene: 7. In germline, CDR1 is MNHEY, CDR2 SVGEGT. This CDR3 spans 15 amino acids. CDR3 nucleotides: TGTGCCAGCAGCCTTACAGGGGGACTTAACTATGGCTACACCTTC. Translated: CASSLTGGLNYGYTF.

V and J are TRBV19 and TRBJ2-7; 13 bases align to TRBD2. The V and J ends lost 2 bases and 3 bases, in that order; junction bases with no gene match: 4. The V gene's germline CDR1 is LNHDA and CDR2 SQIVND (reference sequence). The CDR3 runs to 16 residues. The CDR3 DNA sequence: TGTGCCAGTAGTATAATACTAGCGGGAGGGGGCTACGAGCAGTACTTC. This sequence encodes CASSIILAGGGYEQYF.

The chain combines TRBV4-3 with TRBJ1-2, with a weak D call TRBD1 (6 bases). Per the germline V gene, CDR1 is LGHNA and CDR2 is YSLEER. This CDR3 spans 15 amino acids. Trimming shortened V by 0 bases and J by 8 bases, and 16 bases separated the two germline ends. In DNA, the CDR3 is TGCGCCAGCAGCCAAGATATCGCGGGGGCAGGAGGCTACACCTTC. It translates to CASSQDIAGAGGYTF.

This chain joins TRBV7-9 and TRBJ2-1; D remains unclear. Germline assignment: CDR1 SEHNR and CDR2 FQNEAQ (reference sequence). This CDR3 comprises 15 residues. Trimming left V 4 bases short and J 5 bases short, with 15 bases between. CDR3 sequence (DNA): TGTGCCAGCAGCTCAATGGGGATAAAGAACAATGAGCAGTTCTTC. This translates into CASSSMGIKNNEQFF. The complete variable domain, with remaining parts taken from reference TRBV7-9 and TRBJ2-1, reads DTGVSQNPRHKITKRGQNVTFRCDPISEHNRLYWYRQTLGQGPEFLTYFQNEAQLEKSRLLSDRFSAERPKGSFSTLEIQRTEQGDSAMYLCASSSMGIKNNEQFFGPGTRLTVL.